The clone carrying this TCR beta chain was observed once. Its specificity is unknown. The CDR3 has 17 residues. CDR1 SGHRS and CDR2 YFSETQ come from the germline V gene. With 1 base clipped from V and 4 bases from J, the junction kept 10 bases outside the gene matches. These data belong to a study of glioma-infiltrating T cells. Findings and caveats of the study: Non-neoplastic patients had below-expected tissue-blood divergence, while all gliomas exceeded expectation. Shared blood CDR3 signature motifs marked patients with low tissue-blood divergence.

TCR alpha and beta CDR3 regions were amplified from RNA using iRepertoire nested multiplex PCR. MiXCR, run by TCRdb on the multiplex PCR reads, gives a single entry per CDR3 protein. The sample holds 400,000 or so distinct CDR3 sequences, 41% seen once. This chain joins TRBV5-1 and TRBJ2-3; TRBD2 matches 9 bases. Sequencing used glioma tissue, nonneoplastic brain tissue, or PBMCs (not recorded which). The clonotype was recovered from a human donor with low-grade glioma or glioblastoma, undergoing nonglioma brain surgery, or in good health (not recorded which). CDR3 DNA: TGCGCCAGCAGCTTGCCCATGGGACTAGCCCAGGCAGATACGCAGTATTTT. Amino acids: CASSLPMGLAQADTQYF.